Following are 9 T cell receptor beta chains from one sample sequenced in a study of blood T cell repertoires in COVID-19. Only in-frame clones appear in the TCRdb table, and some are missing; sequencing was by immunoSEQ multiplex PCR. This table holds roughly 70,000 clones, 86% found once. Sequencing used peripheral blood. The receptors were gathered from an elderly man with COVID-19, enrolled during active disease.

V gene TRBV6-5 combines with J gene TRBJ1-1, with 8 nucleotides matching TRBD1. V lost 6 bases and J lost 5; bases outside the gene matches: 8. The CDR3 length is 14 residues. The germline V gene has CDR1 MNHEY and CDR2 SVGAGI. CDR3 DNA: TGTGCCAGCAGGGTCTCAGGGGGCCGGACTGAAGCTTTCTTT. Its protein product is CASRVSGGRTEAFF.

The V call is TRBV6-5, the J call TRBJ1-4, with TRBD1 matching over 7 bases. CDR1 is MNHEY, CDR2 SVGAGI, per germline. Trimming cost V 6 bases and J 7 bases; bases outside gene matches: 8. The CDR3 is made up of 14 amino acids. CDR3 region: CASSDRQGSEKLFF. CDR3 bases: TGTGCCAGCAGCGACCGACAGGGTTCTGAAAAACTGTTTTTT.

Here the CDR3 DNA reads TGCGCCAGCAGTTTTGGAGGGGATGGCTACACCTTC. Translating it yields CASSFGGDGYTF. This chain connects TRBV5-1 to TRBJ1-2; tentatively, D is TRBD1 (5 bases). Germline values: CDR1 SGHRS, CDR2 YFSETQ. The V and J ends lost 5 bases and 6 bases respectively, with 11 bases between them. CDR3 size: 12 residues.

The chain is built from TRBV27 and TRBJ1-5; tentatively, D is TRBD1 (5 bases). Deletions cut 4 bases from V and 2 bases from J, with 9 bases between. CDR1 MNHEY and CDR2 SMNVEV come from the germline V gene (reference sequence). The CDR3 spans 14 residues. CDR3 coding DNA: TGTGCCAGCAGTTCGGACACGGGCAATCAGCCCCAGCATTTT. The encoded protein is CASSSDTGNQPQHF.

The chain is built from TRBV6-5 and TRBJ1-1; perhaps TRBD1 as D (6 bases). This CDR3 spans 15 amino acids. CDR1 is MNHEY, CDR2 SVGAGI, per germline. V was trimmed by 2 bases and J by 0 bases, leaving 10 bases between them. CDR3 nucleotide sequence: TGTGCCAGCAGTTACGGGGGCGCTCTGAACACTGAAGCTTTCTTT. Amino acid sequence: CASSYGGALNTEAFF.

This rearrangement joins TRBV6-2 or TRBV6-3 to TRBJ2-1; D is perhaps TRBD2 (7 bases). Germline V CDR1 and CDR2: MNHEY, SVGEGT. This CDR3 contains 14 residues. V lost 0 bases and J lost 15, with 18 bases in between. Here the CDR3 reads CASSYSIWGGGLFF. The CDR3 coding sequence is TGTGCCAGCAGTTACTCGATATGGGGAGGGGGACTGTTCTTC.

CDR3 nucleotides: TGTGCCAGCAGCTCCGGTGGCAGGGGGCGATCCTGGGAGACCCAGTACTTC. This sequence encodes CASSSGGRGRSWETQYF. V and J are TRBV5-4 and TRBJ2-5; TRBD1 matches at 8 bases. The CDR3 length is 17 residues. From germline, CDR1 is SGHNT and CDR2 YYREEE (reference sequence). V gave up 3 bases and J gave up 5 bases; unmatched junction bases: 15.

The J gene is TRBJ1-2, the V gene TRBV4-1, with TRBD1 as a possible D gene (5 bases). Looked up from germline, CDR1 is MGHRA and CDR2 is YSYEKL. This CDR3 has 18 amino acids. V was cut by 0 bases and J by 6 bases, with 23 bases left in between. The CDR3 DNA is TGCGCCAGCAGCCAAGATCCTAGACTTTCGGAGGGGAGGGATGGCTACACCTTC. Residues: CASSQDPRLSEGRDGYTF.

The chain combines TRBV3-1 (or the pseudogene TRBV3-2) with TRBJ1-6, with D possibly matching TRBD1 (5 bases). Germline loops: CDR1 LGHDT, CDR2 YNNKEL (reference sequence). CDR3 length: 15 residues. V was shortened by 0 bases and J by 10 bases, with 13 bases between the two germline ends. The CDR3 is CASSQDRGGGSPLHF. CDR3 sequence (DNA): TGTGCCAGCAGCCAAGATCGGGGGGGTGGGTCACCCCTCCACTTT.